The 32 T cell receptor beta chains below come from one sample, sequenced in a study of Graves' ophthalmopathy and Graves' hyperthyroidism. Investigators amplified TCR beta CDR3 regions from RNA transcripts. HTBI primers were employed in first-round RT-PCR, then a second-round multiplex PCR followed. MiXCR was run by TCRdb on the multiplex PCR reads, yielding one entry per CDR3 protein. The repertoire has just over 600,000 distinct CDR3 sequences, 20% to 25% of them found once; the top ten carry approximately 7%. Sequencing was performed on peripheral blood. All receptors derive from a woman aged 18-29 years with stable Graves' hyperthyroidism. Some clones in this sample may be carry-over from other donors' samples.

Here the CDR3 reads CASSLTGQSGNTIYF. CDR3 nucleotides: TGCGCCAGCAGCTTGACAGGGCAGTCTGGAAACACCATATATTTT. The V call is TRBV5-1, the J call TRBJ1-3; weak D call: TRBD1 (6 bases). The CDR3 sequence is 15 residues long. V was pared by 1 base and J by 1 base, with 9 bases between. Germline V gene lookup returns CDR1 SGHRS and CDR2 YFSETQ.

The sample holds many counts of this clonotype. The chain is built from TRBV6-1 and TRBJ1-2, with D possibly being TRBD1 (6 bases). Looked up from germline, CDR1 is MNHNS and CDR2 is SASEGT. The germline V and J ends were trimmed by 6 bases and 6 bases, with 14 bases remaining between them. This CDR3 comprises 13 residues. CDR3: CASRTRKGDGYTF. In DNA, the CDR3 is TGTGCCAGCAGAACCCGCAAGGGGGATGGCTACACCTTC.

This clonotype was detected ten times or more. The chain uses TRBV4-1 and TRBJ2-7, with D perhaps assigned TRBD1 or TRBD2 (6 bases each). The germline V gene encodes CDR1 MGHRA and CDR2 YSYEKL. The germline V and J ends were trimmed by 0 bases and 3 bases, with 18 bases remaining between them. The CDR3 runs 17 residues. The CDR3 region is CASSQDPRGTHHYEQYF. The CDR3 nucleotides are TGCGCCAGCAGCCAAGATCCTCGGGGGACACATCACTACGAGCAGTACTTC.

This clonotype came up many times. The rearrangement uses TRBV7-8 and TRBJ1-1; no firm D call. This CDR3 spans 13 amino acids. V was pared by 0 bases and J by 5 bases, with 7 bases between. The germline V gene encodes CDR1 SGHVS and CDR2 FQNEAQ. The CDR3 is CASSLAGRTEAFF. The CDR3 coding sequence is TGTGCCAGCAGCTTAGCGGGGAGAACTGAAGCTTTCTTT.

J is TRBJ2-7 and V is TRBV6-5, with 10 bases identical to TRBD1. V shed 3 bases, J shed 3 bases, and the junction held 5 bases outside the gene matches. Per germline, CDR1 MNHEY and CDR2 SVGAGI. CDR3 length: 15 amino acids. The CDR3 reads CASSYRGQGIYEQYF. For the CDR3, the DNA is TGTGCCAGCAGTTATAGGGGACAGGGGATCTACGAGCAGTACTTC.

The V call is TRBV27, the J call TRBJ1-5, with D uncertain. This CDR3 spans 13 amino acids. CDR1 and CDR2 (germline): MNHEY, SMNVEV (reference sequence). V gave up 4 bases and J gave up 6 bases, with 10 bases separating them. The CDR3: CASSYQEGQPQHF. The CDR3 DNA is TGTGCCAGCAGTTACCAGGAAGGTCAGCCCCAGCATTTT.

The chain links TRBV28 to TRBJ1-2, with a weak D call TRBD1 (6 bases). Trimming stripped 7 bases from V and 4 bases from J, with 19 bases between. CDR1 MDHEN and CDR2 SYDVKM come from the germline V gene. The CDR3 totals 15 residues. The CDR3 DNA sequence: TGTGCCAGCAAGGATAATGGGGGGCGCGGCTATGGCTACACCTTC. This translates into CASKDNGGRGYGYTF.

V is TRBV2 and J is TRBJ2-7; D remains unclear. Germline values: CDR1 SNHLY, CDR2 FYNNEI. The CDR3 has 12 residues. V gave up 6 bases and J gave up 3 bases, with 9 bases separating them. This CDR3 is CASRTDDYEQYF. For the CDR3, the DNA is TGTGCCAGCAGGACTGATGACTACGAGCAGTACTTC.

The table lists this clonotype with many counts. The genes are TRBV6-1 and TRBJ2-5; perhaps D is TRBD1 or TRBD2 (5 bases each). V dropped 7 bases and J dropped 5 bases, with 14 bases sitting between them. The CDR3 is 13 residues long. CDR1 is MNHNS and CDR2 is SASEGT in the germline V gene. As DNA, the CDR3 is TGTGCCAGCATCCGGGACCTTAGGGAGACCCAGTACTTC. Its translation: CASIRDLRETQYF.

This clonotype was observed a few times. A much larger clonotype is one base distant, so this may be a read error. Here the CDR3 reads CVSSRRQTLNTEAFF. The DNA for the CDR3 is TGCGTCAGCAGCAGAAGACAGACCTTGAACACTGAAGCTTTCTTT. This rearrangement joins TRBV5-1 to TRBJ1-1; D is perhaps TRBD1 (5 bases). CDR3 length: 15 amino acids. Germline lookup yields CDR1 SGHRS and CDR2 YFSETQ.

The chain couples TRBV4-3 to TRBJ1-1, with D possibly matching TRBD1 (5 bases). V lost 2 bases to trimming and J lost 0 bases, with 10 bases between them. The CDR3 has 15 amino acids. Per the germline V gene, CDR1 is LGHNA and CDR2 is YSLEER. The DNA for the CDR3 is TGCGCCAGCAGCCAAAGTTGGGGGATGAACACTGAAGCTTTCTTT. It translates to CASSQSWGMNTEAFF.

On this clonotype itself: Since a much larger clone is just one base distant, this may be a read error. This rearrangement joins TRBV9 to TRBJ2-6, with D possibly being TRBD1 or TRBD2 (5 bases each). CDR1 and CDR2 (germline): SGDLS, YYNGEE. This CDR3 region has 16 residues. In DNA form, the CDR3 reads TGTGCCGGCAGCGTAGGTGGGGGCTCTGGGGCCAACGTCCTGACTTTC. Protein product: CAGSVGGGSGANVLTF.

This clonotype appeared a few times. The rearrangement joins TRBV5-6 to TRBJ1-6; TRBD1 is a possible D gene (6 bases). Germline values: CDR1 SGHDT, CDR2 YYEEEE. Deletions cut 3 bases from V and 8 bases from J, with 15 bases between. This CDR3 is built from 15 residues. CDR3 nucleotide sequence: TGTGCCAGCAGCTATACAGGGAGGTGGGATTCACCCCTCCACTTT. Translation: CASSYTGRWDSPLHF.

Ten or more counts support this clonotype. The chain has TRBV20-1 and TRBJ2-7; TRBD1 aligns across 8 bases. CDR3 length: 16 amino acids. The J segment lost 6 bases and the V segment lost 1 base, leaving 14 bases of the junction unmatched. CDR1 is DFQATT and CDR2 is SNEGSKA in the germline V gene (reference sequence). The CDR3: CSARVTQGVVRAEQYF. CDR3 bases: TGCAGTGCTAGAGTGACACAGGGGGTCGTAAGGGCCGAGCAGTACTTC.

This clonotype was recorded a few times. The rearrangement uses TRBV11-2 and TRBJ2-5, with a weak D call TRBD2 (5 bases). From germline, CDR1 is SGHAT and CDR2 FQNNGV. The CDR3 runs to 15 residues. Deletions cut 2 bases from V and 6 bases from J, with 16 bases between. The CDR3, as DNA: TGTGCCAGCAGCTTATCCCGGGGAACGGCCCAGACCCAGTACTTC. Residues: CASSLSRGTAQTQYF.

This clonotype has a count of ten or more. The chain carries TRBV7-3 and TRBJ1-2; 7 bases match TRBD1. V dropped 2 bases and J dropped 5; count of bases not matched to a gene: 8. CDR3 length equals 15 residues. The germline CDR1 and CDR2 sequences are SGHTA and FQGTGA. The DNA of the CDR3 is TGTGCCAGCAGCTTAGCAGGGGGAGCGTCATATGGCTACACCTTC. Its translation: CASSLAGGASYGYTF.

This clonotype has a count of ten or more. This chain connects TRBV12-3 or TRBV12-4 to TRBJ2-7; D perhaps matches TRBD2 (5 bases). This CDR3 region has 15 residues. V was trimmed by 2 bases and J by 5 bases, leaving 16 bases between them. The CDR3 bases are TGTGCCAGCAGTTTACATTCCCGGGGTATCGACGAGCAGTACTTC. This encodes CASSLHSRGIDEQYF.

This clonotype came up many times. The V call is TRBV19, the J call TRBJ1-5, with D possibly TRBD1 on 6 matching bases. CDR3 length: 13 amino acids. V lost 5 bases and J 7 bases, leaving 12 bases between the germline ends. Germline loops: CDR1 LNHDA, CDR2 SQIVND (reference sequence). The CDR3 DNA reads TGTGCCAGTAGTCCCCGACAGGAACAGCCCCAGCATTTT. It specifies CASSPRQEQPQHF.

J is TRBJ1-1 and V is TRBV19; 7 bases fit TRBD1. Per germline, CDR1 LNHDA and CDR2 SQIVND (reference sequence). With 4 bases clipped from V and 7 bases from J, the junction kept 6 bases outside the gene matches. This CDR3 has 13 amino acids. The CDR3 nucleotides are TGTGCCAGTAGTACTTCACAGGGGATTGAAGCTTTCTTT. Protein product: CASSTSQGIEAFF.

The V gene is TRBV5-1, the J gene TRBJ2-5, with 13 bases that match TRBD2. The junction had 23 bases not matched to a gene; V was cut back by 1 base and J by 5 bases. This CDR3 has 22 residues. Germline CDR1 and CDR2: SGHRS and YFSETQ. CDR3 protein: CASSLPSPTSGRIGFTMETQYF. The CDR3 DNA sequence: TGCGCCAGCAGCTTGCCCTCTCCGACTAGCGGGAGGATAGGGTTTACGATGGAGACCCAGTACTTC.

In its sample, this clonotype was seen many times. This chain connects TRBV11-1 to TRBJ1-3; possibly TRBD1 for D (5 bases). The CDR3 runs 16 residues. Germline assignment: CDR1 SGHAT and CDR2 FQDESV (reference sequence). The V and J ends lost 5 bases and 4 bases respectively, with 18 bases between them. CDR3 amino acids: CASSAALGVFGNTIYF. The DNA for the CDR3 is TGTGCCAGCAGCGCCGCGTTGGGGGTATTCGGAAACACCATATATTTT.

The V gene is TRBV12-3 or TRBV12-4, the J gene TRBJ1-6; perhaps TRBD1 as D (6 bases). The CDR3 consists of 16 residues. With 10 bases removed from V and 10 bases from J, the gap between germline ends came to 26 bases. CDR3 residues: CAISPGTPKRDSPLHF. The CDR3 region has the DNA TGTGCCATCTCACCCGGGACACCCAAACGGGACTCACCCCTCCACTTT.

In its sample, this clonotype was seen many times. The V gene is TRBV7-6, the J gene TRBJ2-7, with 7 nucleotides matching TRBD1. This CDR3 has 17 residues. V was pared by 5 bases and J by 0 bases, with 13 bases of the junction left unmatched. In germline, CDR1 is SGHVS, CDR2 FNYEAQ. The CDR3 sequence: CASSRNRQGSGSYEQYF. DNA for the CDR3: TGTGCCAGCAGCCGGAACCGACAGGGTTCGGGCTCCTACGAGCAGTACTTC.

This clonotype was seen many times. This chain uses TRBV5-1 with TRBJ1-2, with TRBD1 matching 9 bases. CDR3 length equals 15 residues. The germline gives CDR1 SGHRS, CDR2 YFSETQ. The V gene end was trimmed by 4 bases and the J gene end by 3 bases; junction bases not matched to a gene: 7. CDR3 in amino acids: CASSGSGQGYYGYTF. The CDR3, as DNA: TGCGCCAGCAGCGGCTCGGGACAGGGCTACTATGGCTACACCTTC.

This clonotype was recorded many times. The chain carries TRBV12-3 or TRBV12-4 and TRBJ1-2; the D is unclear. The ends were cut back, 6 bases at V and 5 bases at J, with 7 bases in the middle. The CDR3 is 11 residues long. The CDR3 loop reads CASSSAYGYTF. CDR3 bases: TGTGCCAGCAGCTCTGCGTATGGCTACACCTTC.

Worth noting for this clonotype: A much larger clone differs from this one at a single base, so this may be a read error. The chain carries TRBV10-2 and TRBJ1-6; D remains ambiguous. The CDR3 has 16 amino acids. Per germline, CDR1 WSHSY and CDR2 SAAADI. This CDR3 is CASSEPREGEYSHLHF. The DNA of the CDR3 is TGCGCCAGCAGTGAGCCGAGGGAAGGAGAGTATTCACACCTCCACTTT.

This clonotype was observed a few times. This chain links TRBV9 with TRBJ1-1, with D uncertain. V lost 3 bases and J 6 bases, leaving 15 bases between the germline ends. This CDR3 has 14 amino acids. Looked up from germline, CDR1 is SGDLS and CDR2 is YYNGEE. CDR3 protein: CASSEGPLGAEAFF. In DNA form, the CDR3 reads TGTGCCAGCAGCGAAGGGCCCCTGGGCGCTGAAGCTTTCTTT. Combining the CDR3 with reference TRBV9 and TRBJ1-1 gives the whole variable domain DSGVTQTPKHLITATGQRVTLRCSPRSGDLSVYWYQQSLDQGLQFLIQYYNGEERAKGNILERFSAQQFPDLHSELNLSSLELGDSALYFCASSEGPLGAEAFFGQGTRLTVV.

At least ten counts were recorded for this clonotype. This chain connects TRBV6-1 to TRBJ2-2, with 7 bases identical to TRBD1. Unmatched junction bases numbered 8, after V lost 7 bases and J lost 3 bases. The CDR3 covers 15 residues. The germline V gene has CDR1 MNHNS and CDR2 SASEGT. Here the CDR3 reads CASTPWDRYTGELFF. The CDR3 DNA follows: TGTGCCAGCACACCGTGGGACAGATACACCGGGGAGCTGTTTTTT.

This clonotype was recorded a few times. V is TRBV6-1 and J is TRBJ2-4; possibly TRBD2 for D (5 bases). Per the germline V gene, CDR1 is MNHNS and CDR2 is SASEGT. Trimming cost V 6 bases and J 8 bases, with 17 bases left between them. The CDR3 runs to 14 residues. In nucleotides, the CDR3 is TGTGCCAGCAGGACGGGTGGGCCGGGGTACATTCAGTACTTC. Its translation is CASRTGGPGYIQYF.

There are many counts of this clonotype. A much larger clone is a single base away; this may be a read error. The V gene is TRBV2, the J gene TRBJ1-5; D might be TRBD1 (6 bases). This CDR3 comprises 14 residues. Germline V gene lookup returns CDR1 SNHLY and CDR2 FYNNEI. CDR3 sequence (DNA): TGTACCAGCAAGGGCAGTCGAGGGGGTCAGCCCCAGCATTTT. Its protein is CTSKGSRGGQPQHF.

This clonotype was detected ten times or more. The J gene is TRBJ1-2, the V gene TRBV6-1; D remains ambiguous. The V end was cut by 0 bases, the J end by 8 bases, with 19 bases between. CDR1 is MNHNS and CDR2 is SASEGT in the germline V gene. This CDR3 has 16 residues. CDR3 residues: CASSEARPGDIGGYTF. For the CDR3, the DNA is TGTGCCAGCAGTGAAGCGCGGCCAGGCGATATAGGGGGCTACACCTTC.

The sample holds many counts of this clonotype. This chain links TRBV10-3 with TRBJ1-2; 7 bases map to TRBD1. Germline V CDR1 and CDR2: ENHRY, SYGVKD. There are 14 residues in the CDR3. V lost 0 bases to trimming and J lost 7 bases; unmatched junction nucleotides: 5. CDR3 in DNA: TGTGCCATCAGTGAGTCGAGGGACAGTAGTGGCTACACCTTC. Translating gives CAISESRDSSGYTF.